The sequence of this T cell receptor (beta chain) was determined in a study of T cell changes during pregnancy in multiple sclerosis (dated by TCRdb to about 2019). Some background on the complete study: In women with multiple sclerosis, the researchers looked at how the T cell repertoire shifted as pregnancy progressed.

Counted from cysteine to phenylalanine, this CDR3 has 15 amino acids. The kept DNA is CDR3 alone, 45 bases in frame from the first base. Here V drops 2 bases and J drops 7 bases, and the junction holds 8 bases not matched to any gene. CDR1 SGHAT and CDR2 FQNNGV were looked up in the germline V gene. Library construction relied on the immunoSEQ multiplex PCR assay. TCRdb limited this immuneACCESS table to in-frame rearrangements with V and J called. A share of clones is missing; checked studies link under half to unresolved V genes, and the rest is unexplained. For this sample there are fewer than 110,000 clones; about 91% appear just once. The ten largest clones represent around 0.84% of the sample. Remarks on this clone: This receptor's antigen is unknown. Per-nucleotide qualities are absent, and no much larger clonotype sits a single base away.

Sequences were derived from peripheral blood, sampled after pregnancy. This TCR was recovered from a female donor with multiple sclerosis, enrolled in a pregnancy study. The V and J segments used are TRBV11-2 and TRBJ2-1; 7 of the junction bases match TRBD2. In nucleotides, the sequence is TGTGCCAGCAGCTTAACTAGCGACTATTGGAATGAGCAGTTCTTC. Its protein product is CASSLTSDYWNEQFF.